This T cell receptor beta chain was captured by sequencing in a study of cytomegalovirus exposure and HLA in healthy donors. Broader study findings: Presence/absence analyses supposed approximately even sequencing depth among donors. Reports indicate that TCR beta sequences accurately predicted the HLA-A and HLA-B alleles of most subjects. Upon later analysis, TCR association rates were observed to vary by HLA locus, being highest for DRB1 and lowest for HLA-C.

Comment on this clone: Its cognate antigen is unknown.

PCR employed 60 Vbeta and 13 Jbeta primers. Here immunoSEQ multiplex PCR was the method, and the copy in TCRdb shows in-frame clones only, minus some. The sample shows fewer than 200,000 clones, about 80% of them seen only once. Germline V gene sequence: CDR1 SGHDT, CDR2 YYEEEE. The CDR3 runs to 15 residues. V was trimmed by 6 bases and J by 8 bases, leaving 18 bases between them. Donors likely had unrecorded immune exposures despite being nominally healthy when sampled. This chain links TRBV5-6 with TRBJ2-6; D uncertain. The receptor's source is a boy aged 10-17 years in good health and CMV-seronegative. What was sequenced was PBMCs. The CDR3 sequence is CASNFFVQVTNVLTF. The DNA for the CDR3 is TGTGCCAGCAACTTTTTCGTCCAGGTTACCAACGTCCTGACTTTC. Based on the CDR3 plus reference TRBV5-6 and TRBJ2-6, the full variable domain is DAGVTQSPTHLIKTRGQQVTLRCSPKSGHDTVSWYQQALGQGPQFIFQYYEEEERQRGNFPDRFSGHQFPNYSSELNVNALLLGDSALYLCASNFFVQVTNVLTFGAGSRLTVL.